One sample yielded the 12 T cell receptor beta chains listed below, sequenced in a study of blood T cell repertoires in COVID-19 (TCRdb year 2020). Libraries were made using the immunoSEQ multiplex PCR assay. TCRdb stores this immuneACCESS table with in-frame sequences only. Part of the clones is absent; in the studies checked, under half of the shortfall reflects unresolved V genes, and no reason is known for the rest. For this sample the table gives about 190,000 clones, of which 70% to 90% were detected only once. Less than 7.5% of the sample rests with the top ten. Sequencing was performed on peripheral blood. All receptors derive from a woman aged 40-49 years who had recovered from COVID-19.

The chain couples TRBV27 to TRBJ2-6, with 11 bases identical to TRBD1. This CDR3 region has 18 residues. The germline CDR1 and CDR2 sequences are MNHEY and SMNVEV (reference sequence). Trimming cost V 8 bases and J 4 bases; bases outside gene matches: 13. CDR3 coding DNA: TGTGCCAGCTCAAGCAGGGACAGGGGGTTTCAGGGGGCCAACGTCCTGACTTTC. Protein sequence: CASSSRDRGFQGANVLTF.

V gene TRBV10-3 combines with J gene TRBJ1-1; D is unresolved. CDR1 and CDR2 (germline): ENHRY, SYGVKD. Trimming removed 3 bases at V and 1 base at J, with 9 bases between. CDR3 size: 14 residues. The CDR3 loop reads CAISDELSNTEAFF. In DNA, the CDR3 is TGTGCCATCAGTGACGAACTCTCGAACACTGAAGCTTTCTTT.

Comment on this clone: The same CDR3 arises from other DNA sequences in this sample as well. The genes are TRBV27 and TRBJ2-7; 15 nucleotides agree with TRBD2. CDR3 length equals 16 residues. Germline-derived CDR1 and CDR2 are MNHEY and SMNVEV (reference sequence). V shed 5 bases, J shed 4 bases, and the junction held 6 bases outside the gene matches. The CDR3 region is CASSISGTSGRYEQYF. The CDR3 DNA is TGTGCCAGCAGTATCTCCGGGACTAGCGGGAGGTACGAGCAGTACTTC.

This chain joins TRBV7-9 and TRBJ2-2, with a possible D match to TRBD2 (5 bases). The CDR3 totals 11 residues. Trimming removed 10 bases from V and 5 bases from J, with 8 bases in between. Per germline, CDR1 SEHNR and CDR2 FQNEAQ (reference sequence). CDR3 nucleotides: TGTGCCAACCGGGAAACCGGGGAGCTGTTTTTT. Protein product: CANRETGELFF.

The chain combines TRBV18 with TRBJ2-7; 9 bases line up with TRBD1. Trimming took 6 bases from V and 5 from J; bases not matched to a gene: 11. The germline gives CDR1 KGHSH, CDR2 LQKENI. The CDR3 covers 15 residues. The CDR3 is CASSQRRDRDDEQYF. In DNA form, the CDR3 reads TGTGCCAGCTCGCAGCGCCGGGACAGGGACGACGAGCAGTACTTC.

The genes are TRBV7-7 and TRBJ2-3, with D maybe TRBD1 (5 bases). V lost 4 bases to trimming and J lost 3 bases, with 8 bases between them. Germline CDR1 reads SSHAT; CDR2 reads FNYEAQ (reference sequence). CDR3 size: 13 residues. In nucleotides, the CDR3 is TGTGCCAGCAGCTCAAGGGGTACAGATACGCAGTATTTT. Translation gives CASSSRGTDTQYF. The entire variable domain, with the rest obtained from reference TRBV7-7 and TRBJ2-3, is as follows: GAGVSQSPRYKVTKRGQDVTLRCDPISSHATLYWYQQALGQGPEFLTYFNYEAQPDKSGLPSDRFSAERPEGSISTLTIQRTEQRDSAMYRCASSSRGTDTQYFGPGTRLTVL.

This chain uses TRBV23-1 with TRBJ2-6; 13 bases are a match to TRBD2. TRBV23-1 carries the ORF label, with uncertain function. V dropped 6 bases and J dropped 2; count of bases not matched to a gene: 10. The CDR3 runs 19 residues. The CDR3 DNA is TGCGCCAGCAGCCCACCCCGGACTAGCGGGAGCCCTGGGGCCAACGTCCTGACTTTC. Encoded protein: CASSPPRTSGSPGANVLTF.

J is TRBJ1-2 and V is TRBV19; 8 bases align to TRBD1. This CDR3 comprises 19 residues. Per the germline V gene, CDR1 is LNHDA and CDR2 is SQIVND (reference sequence). Losses at the gene ends were 3 bases for V and 3 bases for J; bases not matched to a gene: 18. CDR3 in DNA: TGTGCCAGTAGTATTGAAGCTCGGGACAGGCCCGGGCTAGACTATGGCTACACCTTC. Translation: CASSIEARDRPGLDYGYTF.

V gene TRBV5-1 combines with J gene TRBJ1-6; 9 bases are shared with TRBD1. Unmatched junction bases numbered 16, after V lost 0 bases and J lost 9 bases. CDR3 length: 19 amino acids. Germline CDR1 reads SGHRS; CDR2 reads YFSETQ. CDR3 DNA sequence: TGCGCCAGCAGCTTGGGAGGGACCGGTACCAGGGACAGGGTTTCACCCCTCCACTTT. Residues: CASSLGGTGTRDRVSPLHF.

The gene calls are TRBV6-6 and TRBJ2-7; D not certain. This CDR3 contains 12 residues. Trimming took off 2 bases at V and 5 bases at J, with 7 bases between the two ends. Germline V gene sequence: CDR1 MNHNY, CDR2 SVGAGI (reference sequence). CDR3 loop: CASSYTSDEQYF. Written as DNA, the CDR3 is TGTGCCAGCAGTTACACTTCGGACGAGCAGTACTTC.

The chain combines TRBV4-1 with TRBJ2-1; 12 bases align to TRBD2. Trimming took 0 bases from V and 9 from J; bases not matched to a gene: 9. CDR1 MGHRA and CDR2 YSYEKL come from the germline V gene. The CDR3 is 17 amino acids. The DNA for the CDR3 is TGCGCCAGCAGCCAAGACGAACCTAGCGGGAGGGCCGGTGAGCAGTTCTTC. Residues: CASSQDEPSGRAGEQFF.

Only one count was recorded for this clone. The chain uses TRBV27 and TRBJ2-3, with 7 nucleotides matching TRBD1. This CDR3 has 18 residues. V dropped 4 bases and J dropped 0; count of bases not matched to a gene: 13. Germline V gives CDR1 MNHEY, CDR2 SMNVEV (reference sequence). The CDR3 DNA reads TGTGCCAGCAGTTCCCCCCCCACAGGGGTCCCTAGCACAGATACGCAGTATTTT. Protein: CASSSPPTGVPSTDTQYF.